This paragraph covers one TCR beta chain sequence. Antigen unknown. The immunoSEQ assay was version 4, run in survey mode. The protocol was immunoSEQ multiplex PCR, while the TCRdb copy is restricted to in-frame clones and leaves out a portion. The sample has some 30,000 clones, around four fifths seen once. The stimulus was lysate of CMV-infected fibroblasts, about 11 ug/mL. Sorted nonresponding memory CD4+ T cells were CD40L-negative, CD69-negative, CD45RO-high. Adults with HIV-1 started suppressive ART while chronically infected. Donors had undetectable plasma HIV-1 RNA, under 50 copies/mL, for 4+ years. The sample is drawn from a study of persistence of HIV-infected CD4 T cells. Findings of the study overall: TCR analyses could not target the rare provirus-carrying CMV-responding cells.

Germline V gives CDR1 ENHRY, CDR2 SYGVKD. The CDR3 contains 13 residues. The ends were cut back, 6 bases at V and 0 bases at J, with 6 bases in the middle. Material: CD4+ T cells sorted from PBMCs after roughly 20-hour stimulation, obtained from a patient who received antiretroviral therapy. This receptor was identified in an adult woman with HIV who was CMV-seropositive. The genes are TRBV10-3 and TRBJ1-5; TRBD1 might be the D (5 bases). The DNA of the CDR3 is TGTGCCATCAGCAGGGATAGCAATCAGCCCCAGCATTTT. It yields the protein CAISRDSNQPQHF.